The 15 T cell receptor beta chains reported below all come from one sample, sequenced in a study of graft-versus-host responses after intestinal transplantation. TCRdb's copy holds only in-frame clones and misses some; the assay was immunoSEQ multiplex PCR. The sample comprises 29,000 or so clones, 70% to 90% of which are singletons, and 11% rests with the top ten. The starting material was PBMCs, obtained around 430 days after intestinal transplantation. Receptor source: a human patient who received an intestinal transplant, so some T cells may come from the graft donor.

This sequence joins TRBV4-2 and TRBJ1-5; D is ambiguous. The CDR3 has 15 amino acids. CDR1 and CDR2 (germline): LGHNA, YNFKEQ. The germline V and J ends were trimmed by 0 bases and 9 bases, with 15 bases remaining between them. CDR3 coding DNA: TGTGCCAGCAGCCAAGATCGCGGTTTAGTAGGGCCCCAGCATTTT. This encodes CASSQDRGLVGPQHF.

The V and J genes are TRBV6-4 and TRBJ1-5, with D unresolved. V lost 2 bases to trimming and J lost 3 bases, with 11 bases between them. The CDR3 length is 15 residues. CDR1 and CDR2 (germline): MRHNA, SNTAGT. This CDR3 is CASSDIVAHNQPQHF. The CDR3 region has the DNA TGTGCCAGCAGTGACATCGTAGCCCACAATCAGCCCCAGCATTTT.

This chain links TRBV9 with TRBJ1-1; D not resolved. Trimming took off 3 bases at V and 5 bases at J, with 5 bases between the two ends. The CDR3 length is 11 residues. Per the germline V gene, CDR1 is SGDLS and CDR2 is YYNGEE. CDR3 bases: TGTGCCAGCAGCGAGGCTACTGAAGCTTTCTTT. Protein sequence: CASSEATEAFF.

The V gene is TRBV6-5, the J gene TRBJ1-6; D perhaps matches TRBD1 (6 bases). This CDR3 is 14 amino acids long. V lost 2 bases and J 10 bases, leaving 12 bases between the germline ends. Germline CDR1 reads MNHEY; CDR2 reads SVGAGI. The CDR3, as DNA: TGTGCCAGCAGTTACGGGGAGGGGGGCTCACCCCTCCACTTT. Amino acid sequence: CASSYGEGGSPLHF.

The rearrangement joins TRBV20-1 to TRBJ1-4; D uncertain. Per the germline V gene, CDR1 is DFQATT and CDR2 is SNEGSKA (reference sequence). The CDR3 runs 11 residues. Between the trimmed V and J ends, which lost 4 bases and 8 bases, there was a span of 8 bases. The CDR3 reads CSAIWAEKLFF. The CDR3 DNA follows: TGCAGTGCTATCTGGGCCGAAAAACTGTTTTTT.

The rearrangement uses TRBV5-1 and TRBJ1-2; TRBD1 matches at 8 bases. CDR3 length: 15 residues. Germline CDR1 SGHRS, CDR2 YFSETQ. V shed 0 bases and J 1 base; nucleotides not matched to a gene: 2. The CDR3: CASSLEDRDNYGYTF. The CDR3 coding sequence is TGCGCCAGCAGCTTGGAGGACAGGGATAACTATGGCTACACCTTC.

This chain links TRBV18 with TRBJ2-3; TRBD2 matches at 12 bases. The V and J ends lost 3 bases and 3 bases, in that order; junction bases with no gene match: 7. Per the germline V gene, CDR1 is KGHSH and CDR2 is LQKENI. The CDR3 is 17 amino acids. The CDR3 reads CASSPSSGRAYTDTQYF. In DNA, the CDR3 is TGTGCCAGCTCACCTTCTAGCGGGAGGGCCTATACAGATACGCAGTATTTT.

The CDR3 is CASSLAAAPGTGELFF. The DNA of the CDR3 is TGCGCCAGCAGCTTGGCCGCCGCCCCCGGGACCGGGGAGCTGTTTTTT. The chain is built from TRBV5-1 and TRBJ2-2; D is unclear. The CDR3 contains 16 residues. CDR1 is SGHRS and CDR2 is YFSETQ in the germline V gene. Trimming stripped 0 bases from V and 5 bases from J, with 14 bases between.

The V call is TRBV29-1, the J call TRBJ2-1; tentatively, D is TRBD2 (6 bases). The CDR3 length is 13 residues. V lost 4 bases and J 4 bases, leaving 11 bases between the germline ends. The germline V gene has CDR1 SQVTM and CDR2 ANQGSEA. The CDR3 region is CSVGKRVYNEQFF. The DNA of the CDR3 is TGCAGCGTTGGAAAGCGGGTTTACAATGAGCAGTTCTTC.

CDR3 protein: CASSSPRRANEKLFF. The CDR3, as DNA: TGTGCCAGCAGTTCTCCCCGCAGGGCTAATGAAAAACTGTTTTTT. The V call is TRBV6-5, the J call TRBJ1-4, with D possibly matching TRBD1 (5 bases). V lost 4 bases and J lost 3, with 12 bases in between. There are 15 residues in the CDR3. Germline values: CDR1 MNHEY, CDR2 SVGAGI.

The CDR3 is CASSSNTGERGAFF. DNA for the CDR3: TGTGCCAGCAGTTCGAACACAGGGGAAAGAGGAGCTTTCTTT. The chain recombines TRBV28 with TRBJ1-1, with 7 bases that match TRBD1. Trimming at V came to 4 bases and at J to 10 bases, leaving 12 bases not matched to a gene. Germline loops: CDR1 MDHEN, CDR2 SYDVKM. The CDR3 totals 14 residues.

This clone was recorded only once. The CDR3, as DNA: TGCGCCAGCAGTTACTCCAACCGACCCACAGATACGCAGTATTTT. This codes for CASSYSNRPTDTQYF. This chain uses TRBV4-3 with TRBJ2-3, with D hard to call. The CDR3 loop spans 15 amino acids. V was cut by 6 bases and J by 2 bases, with 15 bases left in between. The germline CDR1 and CDR2 sequences are LGHNA and YSLEER.

The V gene is TRBV6-4, the J gene TRBJ2-3, with TRBD2 matching over 11 bases. V trimming: 0 bases; J trimming: 4 bases; junction bases outside the gene matches: 0. Per the germline V gene, CDR1 is MRHNA and CDR2 is SNTAGT. The CDR3 consists of 15 residues. The chain's CDR3 is CASSDSSGGADTQYF. The CDR3 nucleotides are TGTGCCAGCAGTGACTCTAGCGGGGGGGCAGATACGCAGTATTTT.

The J gene is TRBJ2-7, the V gene TRBV7-2; tentatively, D is TRBD1 (6 bases). V gave up 1 base and J gave up 3 bases, with 16 bases separating them. Germline lookup yields CDR1 SGHTA and CDR2 FQGNSA. CDR3 length: 16 residues. The CDR3 DNA sequence: TGTGCCAGCAGCTTAGTAGGGACACCCTCCTACTACGAGCAGTACTTC. This codes for CASSLVGTPSYYEQYF.

This chain links TRBV7-2 with TRBJ2-3, with 9 bases that match TRBD2. The germline V gene has CDR1 SGHTA and CDR2 FQGNSA. CDR3 length equals 16 residues. The V and J ends lost 2 bases and 3 bases, in that order; junction bases with no gene match: 6. The CDR3 is CASSLTWAGGTDTQYF. The CDR3 region has the DNA TGTGCCAGCAGCTTAACTTGGGCGGGGGGGACAGATACGCAGTATTTT.